The 31 T cell receptor beta chains below come from one sample, sequenced in a study of blood T cell repertoires in COVID-19 (dated by TCRdb to the early 2020s). Libraries came from the immunoSEQ multiplex PCR assay. The table was pulled from immuneACCESS by TCRdb, which kept in-frame rearrangements only. Such tables lose some clones; where checked, under half of the loss comes from unresolved V genes, and the rest has no known cause. The table for this sample lists 70,000 or so clones; 76% of them were counted only once. Under 15% of the sample rests with the top ten. Material: peripheral blood. The source of these receptors is a man aged 55 to 70 with COVID-19, enrolled during active disease.

V gene TRBV6-6 combines with J gene TRBJ2-7; 8 bases are a match to TRBD2. Germline V CDR1 and CDR2: MNHNY, SVGAGI (reference sequence). This CDR3 has 14 residues. With 7 bases clipped from V and 5 bases from J, the junction kept 10 bases outside the gene matches. CDR3 protein: CASTPQRGTDEQYF. The CDR3 region has the DNA TGTGCCAGCACCCCCCAGCGGGGGACGGACGAGCAGTACTTC.

V usage is TRBV19 and J usage is TRBJ2-2; TRBD2 aligns across 9 bases. The CDR3 spans 15 residues. CDR1 and CDR2 from the germline V gene are LNHDA and SQIVND (reference sequence). V shed 11 bases and J 3 bases; nucleotides not matched to a gene: 10. CDR3 region: CAGGLAGGDTGELFF. The CDR3 nucleotides read TGTGCCGGTGGACTTGCGGGAGGGGACACCGGGGAGCTGTTTTTT.

J is TRBJ2-1 and V is TRBV29-1; D remains ambiguous. From germline, CDR1 is SQVTM and CDR2 ANQGSEA. V was trimmed by 7 bases and J by 10 bases, leaving 14 bases between them. There are 11 residues in the CDR3. The CDR3 sequence: CSADQTGEQFF. CDR3 DNA sequence: TGCAGCGCGGACCAGACCGGGGAGCAGTTCTTC.

This chain links TRBV11-3 with TRBJ2-3; 13 bases map to TRBD2. Germline values: CDR1 SGHNT, CDR2 YENEEA. The CDR3 extends over 19 amino acids. The J segment lost 1 base and the V segment lost 5 bases, leaving 12 bases of the junction unmatched. CDR3 region: CASSSGTSGVWEGTDTQYF. The CDR3 region has the DNA TGTGCCAGCAGCAGCGGGACTAGCGGGGTCTGGGAGGGCACAGATACGCAGTATTTT.

The chain couples TRBV11-2 to TRBJ2-5, with D perhaps TRBD1 (6 bases). This CDR3 spans 14 amino acids. Trimming removed 5 bases from V and 5 bases from J, with 15 bases in between. Looked up from germline, CDR1 is SGHAT and CDR2 is FQNNGV. CDR3 sequence: CASSLYREGETQYF. The CDR3 DNA reads TGTGCCAGCAGCCTCTACAGGGAAGGGGAGACCCAGTACTTC.

The V gene is TRBV19, the J gene TRBJ1-5; 8 bases fit TRBD1. Trimming cost V 3 bases and J 4 bases; bases outside gene matches: 2. Germline V gives CDR1 LNHDA, CDR2 SQIVND (reference sequence). The CDR3 has 14 residues. CDR3 DNA sequence: TGTGCCAGTAGTATTACAGGGGGGAATCAGCCCCAGCATTTT. It yields the protein CASSITGGNQPQHF.

This clone was recorded only once. J is TRBJ1-1 and V is TRBV5-7; tentative D call: TRBD1 (6 bases). Being an ORF, TRBV5-7 has a function that is uncertain. The V end lost 4 bases, the J end lost 3 bases, and 13 bases lay between the germline ends. There are 14 residues in the CDR3. The CDR3 is CASSLDRQYTEAFF. CDR3 coding DNA: TGTGCCAGCAGCCTGGACAGACAGTACACTGAAGCTTTCTTT.

The J gene is TRBJ1-2, the V gene TRBV7-6; the D gene is possibly TRBD1 (6 bases). CDR3 size: 15 residues. CDR1 is SGHVS and CDR2 is FNYEAQ in the germline V gene. V shed 0 bases and J shed 8 bases, with 16 bases lying between them. CDR3 protein: CASSLAAGELAGYTF. CDR3 in DNA: TGTGCCAGCAGCTTAGCGGCAGGGGAGTTAGCCGGCTACACCTTC.

The chain joins TRBV10-3 to TRBJ1-2, with D possibly being TRBD1 (6 bases). Between the trimmed V and J ends, which lost 10 bases and 6 bases, there was a span of 21 bases. CDR1 and CDR2 from the germline V gene are ENHRY and SYGVKD. CDR3 length: 14 residues. The CDR3 loop is CASQGPTGTDGYTF. CDR3 sequence (DNA): TGTGCCAGCCAAGGGCCCACAGGGACGGATGGCTACACCTTC.

The J gene is TRBJ2-3, the V gene TRBV11-3; D perhaps matches TRBD1 (5 bases). Germline assignment: CDR1 SGHNT and CDR2 YENEEA. V was pared by 1 base and J by 3 bases, with 17 bases between. This CDR3 region has 17 residues. CDR3 nucleotide sequence: TGTGCCAGCAGCTTAGTGGGCGACTTAAAGGGGACAGATACGCAGTATTTT. Translation: CASSLVGDLKGTDTQYF.

In this sample, this clone turned up a few times. This specimen includes other DNA sequences encoding the same CDR3. The chain is built from TRBV7-9 and TRBJ1-4; D uncertain. The germline V gene has CDR1 SEHNR and CDR2 FQNEAQ (reference sequence). Trimming stripped 2 bases from V and 0 bases from J, with 7 bases between. This CDR3 spans 15 amino acids. The CDR3 is CASSLQAATNEKLFF. CDR3 bases: TGTGCCAGCAGCTTACAAGCCGCAACTAATGAAAAACTGTTTTTT. The full variable domain, its missing parts supplied by reference TRBV7-9 and TRBJ1-4, is DTGVSQNPRHKITKRGQNVTFRCDPISEHNRLYWYRQTLGQGPEFLTYFQNEAQLEKSRLLSDRFSAERPKGSFSTLEIQRTEQGDSAMYLCASSLQAATNEKLFFGSGTQLSVL.

The chain links TRBV16 to TRBJ1-6; possibly TRBD1 for D (6 bases). V shed 4 bases and J shed 10 bases, with 20 bases lying between them. The length of the CDR3 is 16 residues. CDR1 is KGHSY, CDR2 FQNENV, per germline. CDR3 bases: TGTGCCAGCAGCCTCTCGGTCGGGGCGGACAGATCACCCCTCCACTTT. Translated, it gives CASSLSVGADRSPLHF.

The rearrangement uses TRBV7-3 and TRBJ2-1; 12 positions match TRBD2. The germline CDR1 and CDR2 sequences are SGHTA and FQGTGA. This CDR3 has 14 residues. With V trimmed by 5 bases and J by 6 bases, 2 bases remained unmatched. The CDR3 protein is CASSPLAGGNEQFF. CDR3 sequence (DNA): TGTGCCAGCAGCCCACTAGCGGGGGGCAATGAGCAGTTCTTC.

V gene TRBV27 combines with J gene TRBJ1-5; weak D call: TRBD1 (5 bases). Trimming stripped 2 bases from V and 4 bases from J, with 9 bases between. CDR3 length equals 14 residues. CDR1 is MNHEY, CDR2 SMNVEV, per germline (reference sequence). This chain's CDR3 is CASSLIGQNQPQHF. CDR3 in DNA: TGTGCCAGCAGTTTAATAGGACAAAATCAGCCCCAGCATTTT.

The chain carries TRBV7-9 and TRBJ2-5; 9 bases agree with TRBD1. The trim removed 6 bases at V and 5 bases at J, leaving 7 bases unmatched. This CDR3 has 14 amino acids. Germline CDR1 SEHNR, CDR2 FQNEAQ (reference sequence). The CDR3: CASSWTGAVETQYF. DNA for the CDR3: TGTGCCAGCAGTTGGACAGGGGCAGTGGAGACCCAGTACTTC.

The V and J genes are TRBV18 and TRBJ2-2; possibly TRBD1 for D (6 bases). Germline-derived CDR1 and CDR2 are KGHSH and LQKENI. Trimming took off 2 bases at V and 9 bases at J, with 10 bases between the two ends. This CDR3 spans 13 amino acids. The CDR3 region is CASSPGGRRELFF. DNA for the CDR3: TGTGCCAGCTCACCAGGGGGCCGAAGGGAGCTGTTTTTT.

The count of this clone is one. The chain employs TRBV11-1 and TRBJ2-7; TRBD2 matches at 11 bases. V lost 8 bases and J lost 3; bases outside the gene matches: 9. Germline CDR1 reads SGHAT; CDR2 reads FQDESV (reference sequence). This CDR3 has 15 amino acids. CDR3 residues: CASGRGGTSGYEQYF. In DNA, the CDR3 is TGTGCCAGCGGAAGAGGTGGGACTAGCGGCTACGAGCAGTACTTC.

The chain has TRBV9 and TRBJ1-6, with TRBD1 as a possible D gene (6 bases). In germline, CDR1 is SGDLS, CDR2 YYNGEE. The CDR3 runs to 14 residues. V was trimmed by 4 bases and J by 4 bases, leaving 9 bases between them. CDR3 region: CASSTGQYNSPLHF. The CDR3 nucleotides are TGTGCCAGCAGCACCGGACAGTATAATTCACCCCTCCACTTT.

This clone was recorded only once. This rearrangement joins TRBV18 to TRBJ1-5, with 8 positions matching TRBD1. The CDR3 covers 15 residues. The V gene end was trimmed by 6 bases and the J gene end by 1 base; junction bases not matched to a gene: 5. CDR1 and CDR2 (germline): KGHSH, LQKENI. CDR3 loop: CASSPGQGSNQPQHF. The CDR3 nucleotides read TGTGCCAGCTCTCCCGGACAGGGCAGCAATCAGCCCCAGCATTTT.

The rearrangement links TRBV6-1 to TRBJ1-1; TRBD1 might be the D (5 bases). Deletions cut 2 bases from V and 5 bases from J, with 18 bases between. In germline, CDR1 is MNHNS, CDR2 SASEGT. The CDR3 consists of 16 residues. The CDR3 protein is CASSEMTAPGRTEAFF. The DNA of the CDR3 is TGTGCCAGCAGTGAAATGACAGCGCCGGGGAGGACTGAAGCTTTCTTT.

This chain connects TRBV7-2 to TRBJ2-2, with D unresolved. Germline CDR1 SGHTA, CDR2 FQGNSA. The CDR3 contains 14 residues. V lost 2 bases and J lost 6, with 10 bases in between. The CDR3 DNA follows: TGTGCCAGCAGCTTAAGCAGGCCTCCCGGGGAGCTGTTTTTT. Translating it yields CASSLSRPPGELFF.

In its sample, this clone was seen once. The gene calls are TRBV7-9 and TRBJ2-3, with 8 bases aligning to TRBD2. J lost 2 bases, V lost 1 base, and 11 bases had no gene match. The CDR3 covers 18 residues. CDR1 is SEHNR and CDR2 is FQNEAQ in the germline V gene (reference sequence). CDR3 loop: CASSLGRGGGLDTDTQYF. CDR3 DNA: TGTGCCAGCAGCTTAGGCCGGGGGGGTGGCCTTGACACAGATACGCAGTATTTT. Together with reference TRBV7-9 and TRBJ2-3, the CDR3 gives the full variable domain: DTGVSQNPRHKITKRGQNVTFRCDPISEHNRLYWYRQTLGQGPEFLTYFQNEAQLEKSRLLSDRFSAERPKGSFSTLEIQRTEQGDSAMYLCASSLGRGGGLDTDTQYFGPGTRLTVL.

This clone has more than one count but fewer than ten. CDR3 DNA: TGTGCCAGCAGCCCCAACCCGGGACTAGCGGGAGAAGAGACCCAGTACTTC. Translating gives CASSPNPGLAGEETQYF. The chain carries TRBV7-6 and TRBJ2-5, with 14 bases that match TRBD2. The length of the CDR3 is 17 residues. V dropped 5 bases and J dropped 3; count of bases not matched to a gene: 8. Germline CDR1 and CDR2: SGHVS and FNYEAQ.

The J gene is TRBJ1-1, the V gene TRBV5-4, with D possibly being TRBD1 (6 bases). Deletions cut 0 bases from V and 4 bases from J, with 13 bases between. There are 15 residues in the CDR3. Germline CDR1 and CDR2: SGHNT and YYREEE (reference sequence). The CDR3 region is CASSLAGGLGTEAFF. The CDR3 DNA sequence: TGTGCCAGCAGCTTGGCTGGGGGCCTGGGCACTGAAGCTTTCTTT. Full variable domain (outside the CDR3, taken from reference TRBV5-4 and TRBJ1-1): ETGVTQSPTHLIKTRGQQVTLRCSSQSGHNTVSWYQQALGQGPQFIFQYYREEENGRGNFPPRFSGLQFPNYSSELNVNALELDDSALYLCASSLAGGLGTEAFFGQGTRLTVV.

J is TRBJ2-7 and V is TRBV18; the match to TRBD2 covers 8 bases. Per the germline V gene, CDR1 is KGHSH and CDR2 is LQKENI. J was trimmed by 5 bases and V by 6 bases; bases with no gene match: 12. The CDR3 is 15 amino acids. The CDR3 is CASSPQGLGADEQYF. The CDR3 DNA follows: TGTGCCAGCTCTCCCCAGGGACTAGGAGCGGACGAGCAGTACTTC.

The V and J genes are TRBV28 and TRBJ2-5; 10 bases are a match to TRBD2. J lost 4 bases, V lost 7 bases, and 6 bases had no gene match. Germline lookup yields CDR1 MDHEN and CDR2 SYDVKM. The CDR3 spans 14 residues. CDR3 sequence: CASTPSGGIETQYF. The DNA of the CDR3 is TGTGCCAGCACTCCTAGCGGGGGAATAGAGACCCAGTACTTC.

The V call is TRBV5-6, the J call TRBJ2-3; weak D call: TRBD1 (5 bases). Germline CDR1 and CDR2: SGHDT and YYEEEE. The CDR3 sequence is 14 residues long. The V end was cut by 6 bases, the J end by 3 bases, with 14 bases between. This CDR3 reads CASTPSQGTDTQYF. The CDR3, as DNA: TGTGCCAGCACCCCTTCCCAGGGAACAGATACGCAGTATTTT.

In nucleotides, the CDR3 is TGTGCCACCAGTGACCCTCGAAGGGGCACTGAAGCTTTCTTT. Amino acids: CATSDPRRGTEAFF. The chain uses TRBV24-1 and TRBJ1-1; D possibly corresponds to TRBD1 (5 bases). Germline V gene sequence: CDR1 KGHDR, CDR2 SFDVKD. The CDR3 extends over 14 amino acids. V lost 4 bases, J lost 4 bases, and 12 bases lay in between.

J is TRBJ2-3 and V is TRBV10-1, with no clear D. The germline V gene encodes CDR1 WNHNN and CDR2 SYGVQD (reference sequence). CDR3 length: 13 amino acids. V dropped 0 bases and J dropped 6 bases, with 7 bases sitting between them. The CDR3 sequence: CASSESVLDTQYF. CDR3 DNA sequence: TGCGCCAGCAGTGAGTCGGTACTGGATACGCAGTATTTT.

The V gene is TRBV19, the J gene TRBJ1-1; no clear D gene. V was shortened by 5 bases and J by 2 bases, with 6 bases between the two germline ends. The CDR3 sequence is 12 residues long. Per the germline V gene, CDR1 is LNHDA and CDR2 is SQIVND (reference sequence). The CDR3 nucleotides read TGTGCCAGTAGTGCGCGAAACACTGAAGCTTTCTTT. Protein sequence: CASSARNTEAFF. The whole variable domain, filled in from reference TRBV19 and TRBJ1-1, reads DGGITQSPKYLFRKEGQNVTLSCEQNLNHDAMYWYRQDPGQGLRLIYYSQIVNDFQKGDIAEGYSVSREKKESFPLTVTSAQKNPTAFYLCASSARNTEAFFGQGTRLTVV.

V and J are TRBV24-1 and TRBJ1-1, with TRBD1 as a possible D gene (5 bases). The CDR3 length is 13 residues. Trimming removed 2 bases at V and 6 bases at J, with 9 bases between. Germline assignment: CDR1 KGHDR and CDR2 SFDVKD. The CDR3: CATSDSGVAEAFF. CDR3 bases: TGTGCCACCAGTGATTCGGGGGTGGCTGAAGCTTTCTTT.